This T cell receptor beta chain was captured by sequencing in a study of blood T cells in healthy people across ages. Study-wide points: Among T cells, TCR beta diversity per million cells dropped roughly linearly as age rose. The CMV status of each donor remained undetermined, and this could have confounded shifts in expanded clonotypes.

This CDR3 comprises 13 residues. Trimming stripped 1 base from V and 5 bases from J, with 10 bases between. Germline-derived CDR1 and CDR2 are SQVTM and ANQGSEA. Regarding this clonotype: As yet, its antigen is unknown.

Using a J-beta primer mix together with a sample-barcoded 5' primer, a second PCR was run for about 6 to 12 cycles. TCRdb redid the calling of the 5' RACE reads with MiXCR, one entry per CDR3 protein. The top ten hold over 15% of the sample, which has over a million distinct CDR3 sequences, under 45% seen once. The sequenced sample was blood. The chain has TRBV29-1 and TRBJ2-3; D remains ambiguous. This clonotype originated in a woman aged 55-70 years in good health. The CDR3 coding sequence is TGCAGCGTTGAAGGCAAGAGAAAAGATACGCAGTATTTT. It encodes CSVEGKRKDTQYF.